This paragraph covers one T cell receptor (beta chain) sequence. The source of the sample is a study of blood T cell repertoires in COVID-19. About the research overall: Material from acute and convalescent COVID-19 was sourced from the United States, Italy and Spain. Sources were T cells, B-cell-depleted T cells, or PBMCs; the material itself was cDNA or gDNA.

Trimming removed 1 base at V and 2 bases at J, with 10 bases between. The CDR3 is made up of 15 amino acids. Germline V CDR1 and CDR2: SGHKS, YYEKEE (reference sequence). Seattle cases were enrolled at active infection and followed longitudinally. In the original processing: Nucleated cell number was recorded as an estimate derived from reference gene primer amplification. Sequencing was performed with immunoSEQ multiplex PCR; in TCRdb, only in-frame clones are kept and a portion is missing. For V, J and clone size, that table is used; D and trimming come from the DNA. The sample carries 350,000 to 400,000 clones, around 89% recorded once.

The V gene is TRBV5-5, the J gene TRBJ1-3, with unresolved D. This clonotype originated in a woman in her twenties or thirties with COVID-19, enrolled during active disease. Material: peripheral blood. CDR3 DNA: TGTGCCAGCAGCTTGCGGGCCGGGACTGGAAACACCATATATTTT. Amino acids: CASSLRAGTGNTIYF.